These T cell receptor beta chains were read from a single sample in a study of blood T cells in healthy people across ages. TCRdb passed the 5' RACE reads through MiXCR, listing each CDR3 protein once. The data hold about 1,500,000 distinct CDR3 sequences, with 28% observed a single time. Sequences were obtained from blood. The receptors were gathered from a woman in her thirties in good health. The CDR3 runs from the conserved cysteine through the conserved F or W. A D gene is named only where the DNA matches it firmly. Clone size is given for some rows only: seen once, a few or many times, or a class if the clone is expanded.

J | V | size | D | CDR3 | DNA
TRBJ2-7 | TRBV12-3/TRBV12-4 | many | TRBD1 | CASSFRDRVYEQYF | TGTGCCAGCAGTTTTCGGGACAGGGTCTACGAGCAGTACTTC
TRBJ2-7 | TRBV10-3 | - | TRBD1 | CAISDPLDRRSYEQYF | TGTGCCATCAGTGACCCTTTGGACAGGAGAAGCTACGAGCAGTACTTC
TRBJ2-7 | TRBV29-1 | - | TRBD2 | CSVAVAGAYNEQYF | TGCAGCGTGGCCGTCGCGGGAGCCTACAATGAGCAGTACTTC
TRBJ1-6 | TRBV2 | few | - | CASRAEAGSVSPLHF | TGTGCCAGCAGGGCGGAGGCAGGGTCCGTTTCACCCCTCCACTTT
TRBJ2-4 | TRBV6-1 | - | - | CASSLKPDRMLAKNIQYF | TGTGCCAGCAGCCTAAAACCCGACAGGATGTTAGCCAAAAACATTCAGTACTTC
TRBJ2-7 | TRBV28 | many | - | CASRRESSYEQYF | TGTGCCAGCAGGCGGGAAAGCTCCTACGAGCAGTACTTC
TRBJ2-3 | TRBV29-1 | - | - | CSVMADTQYF | TGCAGCGTCATGGCAGATACGCAGTATTTT
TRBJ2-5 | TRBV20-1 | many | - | CSAREGQIETQYF | TGCAGTGCTAGAGAGGGACAAATCGAGACCCAGTACTTC
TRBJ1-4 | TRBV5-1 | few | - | CASSVGATNEKLFF | TGCGCCAGCAGCGTAGGAGCAACTAATGAAAAACTGTTTTTT
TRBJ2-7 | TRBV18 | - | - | CASSPMKGSSYEQYF | TGTGCCAGCTCACCGATGAAGGGAAGCTCCTACGAGCAGTACTTC
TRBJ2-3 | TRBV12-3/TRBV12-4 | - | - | CASSPSSWGLTDTQYF | TGTGCCAGCAGCCCCTCCTCATGGGGACTCACAGATACGCAGTATTTT
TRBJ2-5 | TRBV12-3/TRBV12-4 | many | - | CASGWQDRETQYF | TGTGCCAGCGGGTGGCAGGATCGGGAGACCCAGTACTTC
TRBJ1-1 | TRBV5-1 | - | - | CASSCRGSGNTEAFF | TGCGCCAGCAGCTGCAGGGGTAGTGGGAACACTGAAGCTTTCTTT
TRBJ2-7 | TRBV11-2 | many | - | CASSLRLDYEQYF | TGTGCCAGCAGCTTACGGCTAGACTACGAGCAGTACTTC
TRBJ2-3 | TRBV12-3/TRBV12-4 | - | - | CASSPRGDRGVLAGEGDTQYF | TGTGCCAGCAGTCCTCGTGGGGACAGGGGCGTGCTAGCGGGAGAGGGAGATACGCAGTATTTT
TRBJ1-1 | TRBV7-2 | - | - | CASSLAFDRLNTEAFF | TGTGCCAGCAGCTTAGCCTTCGACAGGTTGAACACTGAAGCTTTCTTT
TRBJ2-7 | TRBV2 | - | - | CASSAQKSYEQYF | TGTGCCAGCAGCGCCCAAAAGTCCTACGAGCAGTACTTC
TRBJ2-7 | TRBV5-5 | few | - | CVSSLTASISYEQYF | TGTGTCAGCAGCTTGACAGCGTCGATCTCCTACGAGCAGTACTTC
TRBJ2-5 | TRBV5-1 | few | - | CASSLGAGLAETQYF | TGCGCCAGCAGCTTGGGGGCGGGACTGGCGGAGACCCAGTACTTC
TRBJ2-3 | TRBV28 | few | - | CASNTLSGSTDTQYF | TGTGCCAGCAACACCTTATCGGGGAGCACAGATACGCAGTATTTT
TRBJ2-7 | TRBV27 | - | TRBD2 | CASSSAEGLGGEQYF | TGTGCCAGCAGTTCGGCCGAAGGACTAGGCGGCGAGCAGTACTTC
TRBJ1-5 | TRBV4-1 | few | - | CASSQEERWGEPQHF | TGCGCCAGCAGCCAAGAGGAACGATGGGGAGAGCCCCAGCATTTT
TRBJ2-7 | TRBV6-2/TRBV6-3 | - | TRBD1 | CASSYDVSGQSAYEQYF | TGTGCCAGCAGTTACGACGTCTCGGGACAGAGCGCCTACGAGCAGTACTTC
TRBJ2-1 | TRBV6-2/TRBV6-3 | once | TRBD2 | CASSYRTGTSGRMSSYNEQFF | TGTGCCAGCAGTTACCGGACGGGGACTAGCGGGAGGATGAGCTCCTACAATGAGCAGTTCTTC
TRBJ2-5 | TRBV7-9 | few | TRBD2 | CASSLPPFSGGSSQETQYF | TGTGCCAGCAGCTTACCCCCGTTCAGCGGGGGTTCTTCCCAAGAGACCCAGTACTTC
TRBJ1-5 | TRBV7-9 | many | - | CASSPAGEQPQHF | TGTGCCAGCAGCCCCGCGGGGGAACAGCCCCAGCATTTT
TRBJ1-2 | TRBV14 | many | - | CASSQEVLTYGYTF | TGTGCCAGCAGCCAAGAGGTGCTCACCTATGGCTACACCTTC
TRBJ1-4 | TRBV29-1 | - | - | CSVELSGGNEKLFF | TGCAGCGTCGAACTAAGCGGGGGCAATGAAAAACTGTTTTTT
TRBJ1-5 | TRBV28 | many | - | CASSYQGINQPQHF | TGTGCCAGCAGTTACCAGGGGATTAATCAGCCCCAGCATTTT
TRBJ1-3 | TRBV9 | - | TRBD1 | CASSDDRAGNTIYF | TGTGCCAGCAGCGACGACAGGGCTGGAAACACCATATATTTT
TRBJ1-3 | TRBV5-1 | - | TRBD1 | CASSLGSGGSGNTIYF | TGCGCCAGCAGCTTGGGGTCAGGGGGCTCTGGAAACACCATATATTTT
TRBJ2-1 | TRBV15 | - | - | CATSRVGGETQFF | TGTGCCACCAGCAGAGTGGGCGGCGAGACCCAGTTCTTC
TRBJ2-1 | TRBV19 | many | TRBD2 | CASSSTSGSFDEQFF | TGTGCCAGTAGTTCAACTAGCGGGAGTTTTGATGAGCAGTTCTTC
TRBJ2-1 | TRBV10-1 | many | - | CASSESERLTYNEQFF | TGCGCCAGCAGTGAGTCGGAACGCCTCACCTACAATGAGCAGTTCTTC
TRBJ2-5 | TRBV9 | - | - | CASSTTSGMETQYF | TGTGCCAGCAGCACAACCTCAGGGATGGAGACCCAGTACTTC
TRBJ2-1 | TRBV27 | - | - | CASRRASFGVYNEQFF | TGTGCCAGCAGGAGAGCTAGTTTCGGGGTCTACAATGAGCAGTTCTTC
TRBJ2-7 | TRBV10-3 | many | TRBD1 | CAISYRGSEQYF | TGTGCCATCAGTTACAGGGGTTCAGAGCAGTACTTC
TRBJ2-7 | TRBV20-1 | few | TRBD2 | CSARWTSGSYEQYF | TGCAGTGCGAGATGGACTAGCGGGAGTTACGAGCAGTACTTC
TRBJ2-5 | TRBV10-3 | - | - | CAISDRRQSQETQYF | TGTGCCATCAGTGACCGCAGACAGTCACAAGAGACCCAGTACTTC
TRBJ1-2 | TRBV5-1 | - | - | CASSLTPTVVGYTF | TGCGCCAGCAGCCTCACACCTACGGTGGTCGGCTACACCTTC
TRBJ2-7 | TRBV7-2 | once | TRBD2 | CASSGTSGSPREQYF | TGTGCCAGCAGCGGGACTAGCGGGAGTCCTCGCGAGCAGTACTTC
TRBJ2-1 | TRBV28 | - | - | CASGPSYEQFF | TGTGCCAGCGGACCCAGCTACGAGCAGTTCTTC
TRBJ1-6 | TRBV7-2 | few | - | CASSLGSRVDSPLHF | TGTGCCAGCAGCTTAGGCTCCAGGGTGGATTCACCCCTCCACTTT
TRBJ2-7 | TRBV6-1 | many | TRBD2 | CASSELALADIGQYF | TGTGCCAGCAGTGAATTAGCACTAGCGGATATCGGACAGTACTTC
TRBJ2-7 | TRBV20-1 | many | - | CSAPYSGRRAGEQYF | TGCAGTGCTCCCTACTCCGGACGTAGGGCGGGGGAGCAGTACTTC